These 27 T cell receptor beta chains were all obtained from the same sample, sequenced in a study of beta chain features in type 1 diabetes. Points from the study as a whole: In all four CD4+ subsets, TCRB CDR3 length was significantly, moderately reduced in type 1 diabetes.

Expressed TCRB transcripts were sequenced, since all the RNA that had been isolated was reverse transcribed. Some clones are missing from TCRdb's copy, which holds only in-frame ones; the method was immunoSEQ multiplex PCR. Of some 700,000 clones detected, roughly 13% appear once; the ten largest clones hold around 0.022%. What these receptors recognize is not known. The sequenced material came from naive CD4+ T cells from blood. These receptors were collected from a man between 18 and 35 years old with type 1 diabetes.

The CDR3 DNA reads TGTGCCAGCAGTTACGATAGCTCTGGAAACACCATATATTTT. It codes for CASSYDSSGNTIYF. The J gene is TRBJ1-3, the V gene TRBV6-5; D uncertain. Trimming took off 2 bases at V and 0 bases at J, with 5 bases between the two ends. The CDR3 runs 14 residues. Germline CDR1 reads MNHEY; CDR2 reads SVGAGI.

V and J are TRBV25-1 and TRBJ1-4, with D possibly TRBD1 on 6 matching bases. Germline CDR1 and CDR2: MGHDK and SYGVNS. The CDR3 is 14 residues long. With 3 bases removed from V and 6 bases from J, the gap between germline ends came to 11 bases. In DNA form, the CDR3 reads TGTGCCAGCAGTGAGCATAGGACAGATGAAAAACTGTTTTTT. Amino acids: CASSEHRTDEKLFF. Full variable domain (rest looked up from reference TRBV25-1 and TRBJ1-4): EADIYQTPRYLVIGTGKKITLECSQTMGHDKMYWYQQDPGMELHLIHYSYGVNSTEKGDLSSESTVSRIRTEHFPLTLESARPSHTSQYLCASSEHRTDEKLFFGSGTQLSVL.

The chain is built from TRBV15 and TRBJ1-2; perhaps TRBD1 as D (5 bases). Trimming shortened V by 0 bases and J by 7 bases, and 12 bases separated the two germline ends. The CDR3 is 14 amino acids. CDR1 LNHNV and CDR2 YYDKDF come from the germline V gene (reference sequence). This CDR3 reads CATSRDRGMSGYTF. The CDR3 coding sequence is TGTGCCACCAGCAGAGATAGGGGAATGAGTGGCTACACCTTC. Looking up the rest from reference TRBV15 and TRBJ1-2 gives the full variable domain: DAMVIQNPRYQVTQFGKPVTLSCSQTLNHNVMYWYQQKSSQAPKLLFHYYDKDFNNEADTPDNFQSRRPNTSFCFLDIRSPGLGDTAMYLCATSRDRGMSGYTFGSGTRLTVV.

The rearrangement joins TRBV28 to TRBJ1-2; TRBD1 is a possible D gene (6 bases). V lost 7 bases and J lost 2, with 14 bases in between. CDR3 size: 14 residues. The germline CDR1 and CDR2 sequences are MDHEN and SYDVKM. DNA of the CDR3: TGTGCCAGCACTTCTGCGCAGGGGAACTATGGCTACACCTTC. This sequence encodes CASTSAQGNYGYTF.

The chain employs TRBV9 and TRBJ2-6, with TRBD1 as a possible D gene (5 bases). The CDR3 runs to 16 residues. V dropped 4 bases and J dropped 1 base, with 12 bases sitting between them. Germline V gives CDR1 SGDLS, CDR2 YYNGEE. The CDR3 nucleotides are TGTGCCAGCAGCCCAGGACACGGGTCTGGGGCCAACGTCCTGACTTTC. This sequence encodes CASSPGHGSGANVLTF.

This clone turned up a few times. This sample includes further DNA sequences coding for the same CDR3. J is TRBJ2-7 and V is TRBV5-1; D not resolved. The germline gives CDR1 SGHRS, CDR2 YFSETQ. The CDR3 sequence is 11 residues long. With 3 bases removed from V and 3 bases from J, the gap between germline ends came to 4 bases. CDR3 nucleotide sequence: TGCGCCAGCAGCTCCAGCTACGAGCAGTACTTC. It is translated as CASSSSYEQYF. Filled out from reference TRBV5-1 and TRBJ2-7, the complete variable domain reads KAGVTQTPRYLIKTRGQQVTLSCSPISGHRSVSWYQQTPGQGLQFLFEYFSETQRNKGNFPGRFSGRQFSNSRSEMNVSTLELGDSALYLCASSSSYEQYFGPGTRLTVT.

This rearrangement joins TRBV29-1 to TRBJ1-1, with a tentative D call TRBD1 (6 bases). Germline V gene sequence: CDR1 SQVTM, CDR2 ANQGSEA. This CDR3 spans 12 amino acids. Trimming removed 6 bases from V and 1 base from J, with 9 bases in between. The CDR3 reads CSVTGTNTEAFF. The CDR3 coding sequence is TGCAGCGTGACAGGAACGAACACTGAAGCTTTCTTT. The full variable domain, its missing parts supplied by reference TRBV29-1 and TRBJ1-1, is SAVISQKPSRDICQRGTSLTIQCQVDSQVTMMFWYRQQPGQSLTLIATANQGSEATYESGFVIDKFPISRPNLTFSTLTVSNMSPEDSSIYLCSVTGTNTEAFFGQGTRLTVV.

This clone was seen only a few times. The chain has TRBV5-6 and TRBJ2-5; no definite D call. V was cut by 4 bases and J by 0 bases, with 7 bases left in between. Germline CDR1 SGHDT, CDR2 YYEEEE. This CDR3 contains 13 residues. The CDR3 DNA reads as TGTGCCAGCAGCCCGGAACACCAAGAGACCCAGTACTTC. This translates into CASSPEHQETQYF.

The chain combines TRBV20-1 with TRBJ1-4, with D maybe TRBD1 (5 bases). The CDR3 loop spans 10 amino acids. Germline-derived CDR1 and CDR2 are DFQATT and SNEGSKA (reference sequence). The CDR3 loop reads CSAGTEKLFF. Here the CDR3 DNA reads TGCAGCGCCGGGACGGAAAAACTGTTTTTT.

This chain connects TRBV6-1 to TRBJ1-2; TRBD1 is a possible D gene (5 bases). The CDR3 totals 15 residues. Trimming shortened V by 2 bases and J by 4 bases, and 14 bases separated the two germline ends. Germline values: CDR1 MNHNS, CDR2 SASEGT. The CDR3 nucleotides are TGTGCCAGCAGTGAATTTGGGGGGGAATCCTATGGCTACACCTTC. Translated, it gives CASSEFGGESYGYTF.

As for this clone: The identical CDR3 is also encoded by other nucleotide sequences in the sample. V usage is TRBV29-1 and J usage is TRBJ2-5; perhaps TRBD2 as D (6 bases). The germline V gene has CDR1 SQVTM and CDR2 ANQGSEA. The CDR3 totals 12 residues. The ends were cut back, 4 bases at V and 5 bases at J, with 11 bases in the middle. The CDR3 reads CSVGGVRETQYF. CDR3 coding DNA: TGCAGCGTTGGCGGGGTGCGGGAGACCCAGTACTTC.

This clone was seen more than once but under ten times. CDR3 amino acids: CASSSLSGNTEAFF. In DNA, the CDR3 is TGTGCCAGCAGCTCCCTGTCGGGGAACACTGAAGCTTTCTTT. V usage is TRBV11-2 and J usage is TRBJ1-1; no definite D call. Trimming stripped 4 bases from V and 1 base from J, with 10 bases between. Looked up from germline, CDR1 is SGHAT and CDR2 is FQNNGV. This CDR3 contains 14 residues.

The chain recombines TRBV6-1 with TRBJ1-5; 10 nucleotides align to TRBD1. Germline V gene sequence: CDR1 MNHNS, CDR2 SASEGT. CDR3 length: 15 amino acids. With V trimmed by 4 bases and J by 1 base, 1 base remained unmatched. CDR3 nucleotide sequence: TGTGCCAGCAGTGGACAGGGGGCCAGCAATCAGCCCCAGCATTTT. Protein sequence: CASSGQGASNQPQHF.

This clone came up a few times. At one end the junction does not follow the germline gene, possibly because of a read error. This chain connects TRBV13 to TRBJ2-3, with unresolved D. This CDR3 is 15 amino acids long. CDR1 is PRHDT and CDR2 is FYEKMQ in the germline V gene (reference sequence). This chain's CDR3 is CASRLVAQGTDTQYF. Written as DNA, the CDR3 is TGTGCCAGCAGATTAGTCGCCCAAGGCACAGATACGCAGTATTTT. Combining the CDR3 with reference TRBV13 and TRBJ2-3 gives the whole variable domain AAGVIQSPRHLIKEKRETATLKCYPIPRHDTVYWYQQGPGQDPQFLISFYEKMQSDKGSIPDRFSAQQFSDYHSELNMSSLELGDSALYFCASRLVAQGTDTQYFGPGTRLTVL.

In its sample, this clone was seen a few times. This chain links TRBV6-5 with TRBJ1-2; no clear D. This CDR3 spans 15 amino acids. V was trimmed by 5 bases and J by 6 bases, leaving 19 bases between them. Germline assignment: CDR1 MNHEY and CDR2 SVGAGI. DNA of the CDR3: TGTGCCAGCAGTACCTCGCGGGGAGGGTTCAATGGCTACACCTTC. Residues: CASSTSRGGFNGYTF.

V gene TRBV9 combines with J gene TRBJ2-7, with no clear D. Trimming pared 1 base from V and 0 bases from J, leaving 8 bases between. The length of the CDR3 is 14 residues. The germline CDR1 and CDR2 sequences are SGDLS and YYNGEE. CDR3 residues: CASSVTQSSYEQYF. In DNA, the CDR3 is TGTGCCAGCAGCGTAACCCAGAGCTCCTACGAGCAGTACTTC.

For this clone: The same CDR3 also results from other DNA sequences found in this sample. This chain uses TRBV5-1 with TRBJ2-3, with 12 nucleotides matching TRBD2. From germline, CDR1 is SGHRS and CDR2 YFSETQ. V shed 1 base and J 3 bases; nucleotides not matched to a gene: 0. The length of the CDR3 is 15 residues. The CDR3 loop reads CASSLTSGGTDTQYF. For the CDR3, the DNA is TGCGCCAGCAGCTTGACTAGCGGGGGGACAGATACGCAGTATTTT.

This clone turned up a few times. The chain recombines TRBV18 with TRBJ2-5; D is uncertain. V was pared by 3 bases and J by 2 bases, with 13 bases between. This CDR3 is built from 15 residues. CDR1 KGHSH and CDR2 LQKENI come from the germline V gene. The CDR3 bases are TGTGCCAGCTCACCCTACACGGCCGGTCAAGAGACCCAGTACTTC. It encodes CASSPYTAGQETQYF.

The chain links TRBV30 to TRBJ2-3; 10 bases map to TRBD2. The CDR3 is made up of 14 amino acids. In germline, CDR1 is GTSNPN, CDR2 SVGIG (reference sequence). After removal of 4 bases from V and 2 bases from J, the junction contained 3 bases not matched to a gene. The CDR3 DNA is TGTGCCTGGACACTAGCGGGGCACACAGATACGCAGTATTTT. Its protein product is CAWTLAGHTDTQYF.

This chain joins TRBV2 and TRBJ1-6, with a tentative D call TRBD1 (5 bases). V gave up 4 bases and J gave up 1 base, with 11 bases separating them. This CDR3 spans 16 amino acids. Germline V CDR1 and CDR2: SNHLY, FYNNEI. DNA for the CDR3: TGTGCCAGCAGTGTGGGGGGAAGGTCCTATAATTCACCCCTCCACTTT. It yields the protein CASSVGGRSYNSPLHF. The full variable domain, completed using reference TRBV2 and TRBJ1-6, is EPEVTQTPSHQVTQMGQEVILRCVPISNHLYFYWYRQILGQKVEFLVSFYNNEISEKSEIFDDQFSVERPDGSNFTLKIRSTKLEDSAMYFCASSVGGRSYNSPLHFGNGTRLTVT.

This clone turned up a few times. The chain combines TRBV6-5 with TRBJ2-7; tentatively, D is TRBD1 or TRBD2 (5 bases each). This CDR3 is built from 15 residues. Looked up from germline, CDR1 is MNHEY and CDR2 is SVGAGI. V was pared by 4 bases and J by 4 bases, with 17 bases between. The CDR3 reads CASSSAGTAPYEQYF. CDR3 nucleotide sequence: TGTGCCAGCAGTTCGGCCGGGACGGCACCATACGAGCAGTACTTC.

This chain links TRBV13 with TRBJ2-3; TRBD1 aligns across 9 bases. The V gene's germline CDR1 is PRHDT and CDR2 FYEKMQ (reference sequence). This CDR3 region has 15 residues. V shed 6 bases and J 6 bases; nucleotides not matched to a gene: 10. DNA of the CDR3: TGTGCCAGCAGTATTATACAGGGGGCGCACGATACGCAGTATTTT. It is translated as CASSIIQGAHDTQYF.

V and J are TRBV6-6 and TRBJ1-1; no firm D call. The CDR3 has 16 amino acids. The ends were cut back, 0 bases at V and 1 base at J, with 12 bases in the middle. Germline V gene data show CDR1 as MNHNY and CDR2 as SVGAGI (reference sequence). The CDR3 nucleotides read TGTGCCAGCAGTTACTCGTCGGCGTCACCGAACACTGAAGCTTTCTTT. It is translated as CASSYSSASPNTEAFF.

This clone was seen a handful of times. The J gene is TRBJ1-1, the V gene TRBV15, with 8 bases aligning to TRBD1. The CDR3 is made up of 16 amino acids. V shed 2 bases, J shed 2 bases, and the junction held 7 bases outside the gene matches. The germline CDR1 and CDR2 sequences are LNHNV and YYDKDF (reference sequence). CDR3 sequence (DNA): TGTGCCACCAGCAGACCCGGACAGGGAGGTAACACTGAAGCTTTCTTT. Amino acids: CATSRPGQGGNTEAFF.

This clone was observed a few times. Here the CDR3 reads CAWRLGVGDGYTF. CDR3 coding DNA: TGTGCCTGGAGGCTGGGAGTAGGGGATGGCTACACCTTC. This rearrangement joins TRBV30 to TRBJ1-2; maybe TRBD1 (5 bases). CDR3 length: 13 amino acids. V was shortened by 3 bases and J by 6 bases, with 14 bases between the two germline ends. Germline V gene sequence: CDR1 GTSNPN, CDR2 SVGIG (reference sequence). Together with reference TRBV30 and TRBJ1-2, the CDR3 gives the full variable domain: SQTIHQWPATLVQPVGSPLSLECTVEGTSNPNLYWYRQAAGRGLQLLFYSVGIGQISSEVPQNLSASRPQDRQFILSSKKLLLSDSGFYLCAWRLGVGDGYTFGSGTRLTVV.

In this sample, this clone turned up a few times. CDR3 in amino acids: CAIRPTGTGNEKLFF. CDR3 coding DNA: TGTGCCATCAGGCCCACAGGGACGGGTAATGAAAAACTGTTTTTT. The J gene is TRBJ1-4, the V gene TRBV10-3, with D perhaps matching TRBD1 (6 bases). V was trimmed by 6 bases and J by 4 bases, leaving 15 bases between them. The length of the CDR3 is 15 residues. Germline V lookup: CDR1 ENHRY, CDR2 SYGVKD.

This clone turned up a few times. The V and J genes are TRBV5-1 and TRBJ2-5; 9 bases are a match to TRBD2. Germline V gene sequence: CDR1 SGHRS, CDR2 YFSETQ. With V trimmed by 0 bases and J by 3 bases, 6 bases remained unmatched. The CDR3 is 16 amino acids. CDR3 in DNA: TGCGCCAGCAGCTTGGATGTACTAGCGGGTGAAGAGACCCAGTACTTC. Residues: CASSLDVLAGEETQYF.